This entry describes one TCR beta chain. Many counts were recorded for this clonotype. Its binding antigen is unknown. Base qualities are not at hand, and no much larger clone is one base apart. Interpreted using the paper, the time point label stands for: patch test 1, 2 weeks after DPC sensitization. The treatment or condition label for this specimen denotes: therapeutic diphenylcyclopropenone sensitization with weekly scalp DPC. At each patch-test visit, blood was drawn before the patch test was applied. Patients were considered eligible if aged 18 to 70, diagnosed with alopecia and deemed suitable for DPC therapy, and patients were excluded if pregnant. Total RNA was extracted from unfractionated whole blood collected in Tempus Blood RNA tubes. The sample is drawn from a study of human T cells and chemical hapten exposure (dated by TCRdb to the early 2020s). Looking at the study overall: For sensitization, 2% DPC in acetone was applied to a roughly 2 cm by roughly 2 cm area of upper inner arm skin. Patch testing was performed on the upper back with Finn chambers containing 0.01% DPC, and the patch tests were scored after 6 days according to International Contact Dermatitis Research Group standards. Blood samples were taken from patients before sensitization (week 0) and at 2, 6 and about 24 weeks after DPC sensitization. Throughout the approximately 26-week study period, patients were also given weekly therapeutic DPC doses on the scalp. The libraries were sequenced as a pool, and the TCR yield per sample differed mostly because of small variations in library volumes within the pool. Most of the patients in the cohort were female, and the cohort covered alopecia areata with under or over 50% scalp involvement, alopecia totalis and alopecia universalis. About 27 alopecia patients gave blood for TCR sequencing at one to four time points (pre-sensitization, 2, 6 and 24 weeks). The study tracked peripheral blood TCR repertoire changes in vivo during primary and secondary sensitization to the hapten diphenylcyclopropenone (DPC) in alopecia patients. What the study reported, not specific to this receptor: DPC sensitization did not change how many TCRs were above 1 in 1000 frequency, and no evidence was found of alterations in global repertoire structure. All patients had alopecia, a presumed autoimmune disease, so their immune response might differ from that of healthy individuals. Patch test score was positively correlated with the number of PT1 expanded TCRs, with significance at thresholds 8, 16 and 32 but not at 4. Expanded TCRs formed significantly more large CDR3 similarity clusters than pre-sensitization or healthy control sets, consistent with antigen-driven responses. Repeated subsampling changed both the strength of the expansion versus patch-test correlation and the threshold at which the correlation became significant.

V and J lose 5 bases and 2 bases, and a span of 12 bases separates them. The germline V gene yields MNHEY for CDR1 and SVGEGT for CDR2. Inclusive of the bounding cysteine and phenylalanine, the CDR3 is 14 residues long. Only CDR3 DNA remains: 42 bases, in frame from the first base. Library preparation used RACE. Sequencing relied on a NextSeq 500. During library preparation, unique molecular identifiers were attached to individual cDNA molecules so that TCRs could be counted in a quantitative, reproducible way. For every blood RNA sample, sequencing covered both the TCR alpha and TCR beta chains. Per the authors' processing: A median of roughly 98,000 TCRs per sample was observed, with a range of about 23,224 to 750,000. The Decombinator software suite was used to annotate V, J and CDR3 in the TCR reads. For PS versus PT1 abundance plots, all samples were subsampled to the same number of TCRs (28,000). Expanded TCRs were defined as absent before sensitization and observed at least eight times at the 2-week time point. TCRdb trimmed the raw reads at Q25, called clones with MiXCR and kept productive beta chains. CDR3 protein sequences are deduplicated, and each keeps its most common genes and DNA. The V and J calls and clone size are TCRdb's, not the authors'. The table for this sample lists 370,000 or so distinct CDR3 sequences; 4% to 5.5% of them were counted only once. The biggest ten clones account for approximately 2.3% of the sample.

The receptor chain draws on TRBV6-2 or TRBV6-3 and TRBJ1-1; a confident D gene designation cannot be given. Sample: whole blood, taken in connection with sensitization to the hapten diphenylcyclopropenone (DPC). The TCR comes from a woman aged 50 to 60 with alopecia areata. Some clones in this sample may be carry-over from other donors' samples. For the CDR3, the sequence is CASSTRGANTEAFF. The nucleotide sequence reads as follows: TGTGCCAGCAGTACTCGCGGAGCCAACACTGAAGCTTTCTTT.